Sequencing of this T cell receptor beta chain was carried out in a study of blood T cell repertoires in COVID-19. Here immunoSEQ multiplex PCR was the method, and the copy in TCRdb shows in-frame clones only, minus some. The repertoire holds more than 150,000 clones, with 89% as singletons. The V segment lost 0 bases and the J segment 10 bases; nucleotides outside the gene matches: 6. This CDR3 has 15 amino acids. Germline lookup yields CDR1 MNHEY and CDR2 SMNVEV (reference sequence). The specimen was peripheral blood. The chain links TRBV27 to TRBJ1-6; 7 bases line up with TRBD1. The sequence was collected from a man in his forties or fifties with acute or convalescent COVID-19. This CDR3 is CASSLSYRGSSPLHF. The CDR3 DNA is TGTGCCAGCAGTTTATCGTACAGGGGATCATCACCCCTCCACTTT.